The rows below give T cell receptor beta chains drawn from one sample of a study of T cell responses to AZD1222 COVID-19 vaccine. The repertoire was sequenced with immunoSEQ multiplex PCR; TCRdb's copy has only in-frame clones and lacks some. This table has fewer than 100,000 clones, approximately 91% appearing once. This sample comprised peripheral blood, obtained 28 days after the second AZD1222 dose. Receptors were obtained from an adult who received the AZD1222 COVID-19 vaccine. Each CDR3 is given without its conserved first and last residue.

v_gene	j_gene	CDR3aa
TRBV28	TRBJ1-1	ASSRPSRGLVGTEAF
TRBV5-1	TRBJ2-2	ASSLVGGQMTGELF
TRBV7-9	TRBJ1-1	ASSLASWLTEAF
TRBV6-5	TRBJ1-2	ASSYGFIKDGYT
TRBV14	TRBJ1-1	ASSPIRQGGAF
TRBV29-1	TRBJ2-5	SVEARGLAQETQY
TRBV30	TRBJ1-6	AWSDTGWLRDSPLH
TRBV14	TRBJ2-3	ASSQFDWYLSTDTQY
TRBV7-6	TRBJ2-7	ASSNGQGVYEQY
TRBV19	TRBJ2-5	ASSMDLQETQY
TRBV4-2	TRBJ2-1	ASSQDGLAGDHEQF
TRBV4-1	TRBJ1-5	ASSETRNQPQH
TRBV28	TRBJ1-4	ASSSDRGLREKLF
TRBV6-6	TRBJ2-7	ASRRNHPRTQYEQY
TRBV5-1	TRBJ1-3	ASSHQESGNTIY
TRBV7-2	TRBJ1-2	ASRVGQGYDGYT
TRBV19	TRBJ2-7	ASSPQEGPAYEQY
TRBV5-5	TRBJ2-3	ASSPMSQSVPSYSTDTQY
TRBV30	TRBJ1-1	AWSDDRNTEAF
TRBV18	TRBJ1-1	ASSPRSENTEAF
TRBV2	TRBJ2-1	ASKWELDEQF
TRBV9	TRBJ1-5	ASSGQGAGNQPQH
TRBV5-1	TRBJ2-1	ASSLGQGSYNEQF
TRBV30	TRBJ1-1	AWSPRDPEAF
TRBV21-1	TRBJ1-5	ASLRQGDQPQH
TRBV28	TRBJ2-7	ASRRTGLYEQY
TRBV7-2	TRBJ2-1	ASSASSATSNEQF
TRBV5-5	TRBJ2-7	ASSPLAGVYEQY
TRBV19	TRBJ1-5	ASRVWGAGQPQH
TRBV25-1	TRBJ2-7	ASSEGQGTYEQY
TRBV7-3	TRBJ2-7	ASSPDRAHEQY
TRBV13	TRBJ2-7	ASSSRDESSYEQY
TRBV7-2	TRBJ2-5	ASSLARFQTQY
TRBV5-1	TRBJ2-7	ASSLSGGRYEQY
TRBV12-3/TRBV12-4	TRBJ2-1	ASSRDPWNEQF
TRBV10-3	TRBJ2-7	AIREVSGRYTYEQY
TRBV7-8	TRBJ2-5	ASSLRLAGDTETQY
TRBV6-6	TRBJ2-3	ASSYSDTDTQY
TRBV9	TRBJ2-1	ASSGWTSRYNEQF
TRBV11-3	TRBJ2-2	ASSDRLAGGAGAGELF
TRBV2	TRBJ2-7	ATRDRDNEQY
TRBV5-1	TRBJ2-3	ASTSLVSSTDTQY
TRBV27	TRBJ1-5	ASSRHPTDRYSNQPQH
TRBV19	TRBJ1-5	ASSIVGDRGNQPQH
TRBV4-1	TRBJ1-3	ASSQDSLGAAGNTIY
TRBV5-1	TRBJ1-2	ASSPPLTGSSYGYT
TRBV6-1	TRBJ1-2	ASSEWTGQLYGYT
TRBV5-1	TRBJ2-3	ASSPRAGGADTQY